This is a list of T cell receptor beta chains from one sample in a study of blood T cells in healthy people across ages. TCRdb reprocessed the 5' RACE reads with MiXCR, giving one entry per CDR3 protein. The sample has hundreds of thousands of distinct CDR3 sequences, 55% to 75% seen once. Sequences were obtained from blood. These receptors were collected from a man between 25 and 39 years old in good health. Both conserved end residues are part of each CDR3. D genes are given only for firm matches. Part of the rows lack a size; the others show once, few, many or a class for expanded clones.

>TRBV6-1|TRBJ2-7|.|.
TGTGCCAGCAGTGAGGTTCTCGCTTACGAGCAGTACTTC
CASSEVLAYEQYF
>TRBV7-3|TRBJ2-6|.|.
TGTGCCAGCAGCGTCAATAGCTCGGCGTCAGGGGCCAACGTCCTGACTTTC
CASSVNSSASGANVLTF
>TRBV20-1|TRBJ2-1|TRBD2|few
TGCAGTGCCACGGATTTAGCGGGAGATTACAATGAGCAGTTCTTC
CSATDLAGDYNEQFF
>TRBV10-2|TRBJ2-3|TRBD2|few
TGCGCCAGCAGCAACACCCCCGTCGGACTAGCGGGAGGACTCACAGATACGCAGTATTTT
CASSNTPVGLAGGLTDTQYF
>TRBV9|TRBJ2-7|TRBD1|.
TGTGCCAGCAGCCTTACAGGGGCTGATGGGGACTACGAGCAGTACTTC
CASSLTGADGDYEQYF
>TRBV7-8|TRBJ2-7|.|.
TGTGCCAGCAGCTTAGTTGAAAAGGGGAGACAATACGAGCAGTACTTC
CASSLVEKGRQYEQYF
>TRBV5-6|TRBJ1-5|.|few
TGTGCCAGCAGCTTCGAAGGGCAGCCCCAGCATTTT
CASSFEGQPQHF
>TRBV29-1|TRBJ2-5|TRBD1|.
TGCAGCGTCTCCGGGACAGGGGCGGAGGAGACCCAGTACTTC
CSVSGTGAEETQYF
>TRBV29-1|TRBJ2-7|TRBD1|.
TGCAGCGTGCGGGCGACAGGGGTTGGCGAGCAGTACTTC
CSVRATGVGEQYF
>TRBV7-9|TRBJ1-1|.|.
TGTGCCAGCAGCTATCCACTTTGGGGATCTGAAGCTTTCTTT
CASSYPLWGSEAFF
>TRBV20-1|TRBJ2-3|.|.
TGCAGCACTTTCGGGATAACACAAGATACGCAGTATTTT
CSTFGITQDTQYF
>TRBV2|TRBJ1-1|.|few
TGTGCCAGCAGTTCGGACTCCGGAGGCACTGAAGCTTTCTTT
CASSSDSGGTEAFF
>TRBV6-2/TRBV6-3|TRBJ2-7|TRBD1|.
TGTGCCAGCAGATTCCGGGACAGGGGCCACGAGCAGTACTTC
CASRFRDRGHEQYF
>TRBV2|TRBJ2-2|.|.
TGTGCCAGCTCGAGGGGCGCGAACACCGGGGAGCTGTTTTTT
CASSRGANTGELFF
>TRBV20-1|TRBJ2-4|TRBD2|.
TGCAGTGCTACCCCCGGGGGGGGAAACATTCAGTACTTC
CSATPGGGNIQYF
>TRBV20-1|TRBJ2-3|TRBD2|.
TGCAGTGCCGAACCCAGCGGGGGGGCCATAGATACGCAGTATTTT
CSAEPSGGAIDTQYF
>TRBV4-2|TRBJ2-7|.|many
TGCGCCAGCAGCCAAGGGTCCGAGCAGTACTTC
CASSQGSEQYF
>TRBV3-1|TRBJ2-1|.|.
TGTGCCAGCAGCCAAGAAAGTCCGGGATCGGGGGCCAAACAGTTCTTC
CASSQESPGSGAKQFF
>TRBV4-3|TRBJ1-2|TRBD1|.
TGCGCCAGCGCACAACAGGGGTTAGGCTACACCTTC
CASAQQGLGYTF
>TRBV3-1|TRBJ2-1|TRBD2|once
TGTGCCAGCAGTGGACTAGCGGGATTCAACAATGAGCAGTTCTTC
CASSGLAGFNNEQFF
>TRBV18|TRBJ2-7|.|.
TGTGCCAGCTCACCGGGGCGCCCGGGGGCAGTCTACGAGCAGTACTTC
CASSPGRPGAVYEQYF
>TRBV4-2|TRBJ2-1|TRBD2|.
TGTGCCAGCAGCCCCAGTCATAGCGGGACAAGCTCCTACAATGAGCAGTTCTTC
CASSPSHSGTSSYNEQFF
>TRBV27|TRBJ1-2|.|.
TGTGCCAGCAGTTCTAGTATGGGGGACACCACCTATGGCTACACCTTC
CASSSSMGDTTYGYTF
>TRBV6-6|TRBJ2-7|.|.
TGTGCCAGCAGTCGACAGACTAGAAACTACGAGCAGTACTTC
CASSRQTRNYEQYF
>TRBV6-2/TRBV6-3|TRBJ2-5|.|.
TGTGCCAGCAGTTACTCTCTAGGAGAGACCCAGTACTTC
CASSYSLGETQYF